This is a list of T cell receptor beta chains from one sample in a study of T cells after yellow fever vaccination. TCRdb redid the calling of the 5' RACE reads with MiXCR, one entry per CDR3 protein. In the table there are about 630,000 distinct CDR3 sequences, around an eighth of which are singletons. The source material was PBMCs, sampled on the day of the yellow fever booster vaccination. Receptors originate from a young man who received the YFV17D yellow fever vaccine. The CDR3 runs from the conserved cysteine through the conserved F or W.

TRBJ2-4 TRBV7-2 CASSLSGGDIQYF
TRBJ2-5 TRBV12-3/TRBV12-4 CGSGVRGGETQYF
TRBJ1-1 TRBV12-3/TRBV12-4 CASSLRGNSEAFF
TRBJ1-1 TRBV14 CASSPGTMNTEAFF
TRBJ1-6 TRBV12-3/TRBV12-4 CASSLDSLENSPLHF
TRBJ2-7 TRBV7-2 CASSRGLAGGSYEQYF
TRBJ2-1 TRBV20-1 CSASGLAGKISNEQFF
TRBJ2-1 TRBV19 CASSPRDRVPFF
TRBJ1-5 TRBV6-1 CASSDEQGGNQPQHF
TRBJ2-7 TRBV6-1 CASSAWTGGYEQYF
TRBJ2-7 TRBV12-3/TRBV12-4 CASSTVNYEQYF
TRBJ2-1 TRBV20-1 CSAPTSRFYNEQFF
TRBJ2-7 TRBV4-3 CASSQVSGNAAYEQYF
TRBJ2-1 TRBV5-1 CASSPGVLAGASFNEQFF
TRBJ2-2 TRBV7-7 CASSGDRDGNTGELFF
TRBJ2-2 TRBV6-5 CASSYWANLNTGELFF
TRBJ2-1 TRBV7-2 CASSPAGPSRGEQFF
TRBJ2-3 TRBV29-1 CSAKDQATDTQYF
TRBJ2-7 TRBV19 CASSIRAGPNYEQYF
TRBJ2-5 TRBV28 CASSLGGRAYETQYF
TRBJ2-7 TRBV5-1 CASSLASKGGPYEQYF
TRBJ2-7 TRBV20-1 CSAVDRVGTYEQYF
TRBJ2-1 TRBV20-1 CSARDISRGTTYNEQFF
TRBJ2-5 TRBV5-5 CASSLLIAGLQETQYF
TRBJ1-1 TRBV6-5 CASSSRPWGGRQETEAFF
TRBJ2-1 TRBV6-1 CASSLWEDEQFF
TRBJ2-3 TRBV2 CASSEGGTGLPDTQYF
TRBJ2-7 TRBV19 CASSIDLGLAGGPYEQYF
TRBJ2-3 TRBV5-1 CASSLEKKSTDTQYF
TRBJ2-7 TRBV6-5 CASSYTNPGGEQYF
TRBJ2-2 TRBV4-3 CASSQVSAEELFF
TRBJ2-1 TRBV4-3 CASNNRDRVNEQFF
TRBJ2-1 TRBV11-2 CASSLAGYSVEQFF
TRBJ2-3 TRBV7-3 CASSAGLAGGSTDTQYF
TRBJ2-3 TRBV19 CASKSVVKDTQYF
TRBJ2-2 TRBV5-4 CASRLGLAGAGELFF